This T cell receptor beta chain was identified during a study of cytomegalovirus exposure and HLA in healthy donors. The CDR3 spans 17 residues. V was shortened by 0 bases and J by 2 bases, with 17 bases between the two germline ends. Germline CDR1 is LGHNA and CDR2 is YSLEER. 60 Vbeta and 13 Jbeta primers were used in PCR. Clones were sequenced by immunoSEQ multiplex PCR, and TCRdb holds only the in-frame ones, with some missing. The data hold around 110,000 clones, with around 10% observed a single time. The V gene is TRBV4-3, the J gene TRBJ2-7; TRBD1 is a possible D gene (7 bases). The specimen was PBMCs. The clonotype comes from a man younger than 45 in good health and CMV-seronegative. The CDR3 loop is CASSQDTGQGGAYEQYF. The CDR3 DNA reads as TGCGCCAGCAGCCAAGATACGGGCCAGGGGGGCGCCTACGAGCAGTACTTC.